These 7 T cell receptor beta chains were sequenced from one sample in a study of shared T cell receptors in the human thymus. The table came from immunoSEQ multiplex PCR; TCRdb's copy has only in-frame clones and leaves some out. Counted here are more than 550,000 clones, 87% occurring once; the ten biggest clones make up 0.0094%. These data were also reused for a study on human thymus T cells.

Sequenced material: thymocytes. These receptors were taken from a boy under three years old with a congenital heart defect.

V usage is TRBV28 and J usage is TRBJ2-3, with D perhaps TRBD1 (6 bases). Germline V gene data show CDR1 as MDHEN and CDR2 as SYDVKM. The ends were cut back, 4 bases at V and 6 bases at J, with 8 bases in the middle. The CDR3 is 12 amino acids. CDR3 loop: CASSYQGDTQYF. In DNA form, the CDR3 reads TGTGCCAGCAGTTACCAGGGGGATACGCAGTATTTT.

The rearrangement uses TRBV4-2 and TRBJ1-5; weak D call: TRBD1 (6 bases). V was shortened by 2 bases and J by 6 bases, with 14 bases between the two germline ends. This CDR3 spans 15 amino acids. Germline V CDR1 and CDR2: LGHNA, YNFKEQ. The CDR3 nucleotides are TGTGCCAGCAGCCAACAACAGGGTCCTGCTCAGCCCCAGCATTTT. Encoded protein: CASSQQQGPAQPQHF.

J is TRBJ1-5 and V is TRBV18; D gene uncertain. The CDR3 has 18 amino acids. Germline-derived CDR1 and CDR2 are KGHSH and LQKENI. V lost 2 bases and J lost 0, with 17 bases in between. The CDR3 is CASSPGAGRGYSNQPQHF. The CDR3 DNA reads TGTGCCAGCTCACCAGGCGCTGGCAGAGGATATAGCAATCAGCCCCAGCATTTT.

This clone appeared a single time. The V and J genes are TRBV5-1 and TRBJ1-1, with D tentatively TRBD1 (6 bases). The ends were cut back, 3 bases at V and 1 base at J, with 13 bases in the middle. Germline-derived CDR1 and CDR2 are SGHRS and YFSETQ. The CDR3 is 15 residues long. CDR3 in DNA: TGCGCCAGCAGCTCAACGACAGGAGGGAACACTGAAGCTTTCTTT. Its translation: CASSSTTGGNTEAFF.

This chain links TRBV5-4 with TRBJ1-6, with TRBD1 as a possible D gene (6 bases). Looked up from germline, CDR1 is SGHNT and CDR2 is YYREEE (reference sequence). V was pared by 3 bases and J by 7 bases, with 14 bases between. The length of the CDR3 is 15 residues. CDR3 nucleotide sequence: TGTGCCAGCAGCTACGGACAGTCTTCCAATTCACCCCTCCACTTT. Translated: CASSYGQSSNSPLHF.

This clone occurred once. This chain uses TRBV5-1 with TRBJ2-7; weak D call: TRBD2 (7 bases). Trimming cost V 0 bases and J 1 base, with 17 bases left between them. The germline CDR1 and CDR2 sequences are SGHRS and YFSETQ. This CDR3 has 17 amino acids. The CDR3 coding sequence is TGCGCCAGCAGCTTGGCTCGGGGGGCGGACCCATCCTACGAGCAGTACTTC. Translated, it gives CASSLARGADPSYEQYF. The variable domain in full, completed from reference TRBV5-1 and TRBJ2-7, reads KAGVTQTPRYLIKTRGQQVTLSCSPISGHRSVSWYQQTPGQGLQFLFEYFSETQRNKGNFPGRFSGRQFSNSRSEMNVSTLELGDSALYLCASSLARGADPSYEQYFGPGTRLTVT.

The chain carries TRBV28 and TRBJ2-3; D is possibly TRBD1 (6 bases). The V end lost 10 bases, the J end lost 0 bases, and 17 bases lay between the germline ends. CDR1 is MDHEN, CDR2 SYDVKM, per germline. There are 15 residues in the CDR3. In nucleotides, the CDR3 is TGTGCCATACGACCAGGGGTTCCTAGCACAGATACGCAGTATTTT. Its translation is CAIRPGVPSTDTQYF.